This T cell receptor beta chain was identified in a study of Tregs in tolerant kidney transplant recipients. Study-wide points: Activated donor B cell expansion appeared to reveal the most relevant donor-specific TCRbeta repertoire.

Trimming stripped 11 bases from V and 2 bases from J, with 14 bases between. Per the germline V gene, CDR1 is MDHEN and CDR2 is SYDVKM. The CDR3 runs 13 residues. Notes on this clone: What it recognizes is unknown.

Assay used: immunoSEQ multiplex PCR; TCRdb lists only in-frame clones, some missing. The data hold roughly 64,000 clones, with 98% observed a single time. The sequenced sample was Tregs from blood, obtained before the transplant. This clonotype was obtained from a human donor who received a combined kidney and bone marrow transplant. The V gene is TRBV28, the J gene TRBJ2-3, with a tentative D call TRBD2 (7 bases). CDR3 region: CAGTGGNTDTQYF. In nucleotides, the CDR3 is TGTGCCGGCACGGGGGGCAACACAGATACGCAGTATTTT.